The 6 T cell receptor beta chains below come from one sample, sequenced in a study of blood T cell repertoires in COVID-19. The method was immunoSEQ multiplex PCR; TCRdb's version includes in-frame clones alone and lacks a portion of them. The sample consists of around 210,000 clones, 70% to 85% of them appearing once. Sequencing used peripheral blood. These receptors originate from an elderly woman with COVID-19, enrolled during active disease.

The J gene is TRBJ2-1, the V gene TRBV6-1; TRBD2 agrees at 16 bases. The V gene end was trimmed by 4 bases and the J gene end by 4 bases; junction bases not matched to a gene: 4. The CDR3 loop spans 17 amino acids. Germline assignment: CDR1 MNHNS and CDR2 SASEGT. The CDR3, as DNA: TGTGCCAGCAGTGCGGGACTAGCGGGGGGGCCGTACAATGAGCAGTTCTTC. The encoded protein is CASSAGLAGGPYNEQFF.

The J gene is TRBJ1-1, the V gene TRBV19; D gene ambiguous. Trimming stripped 6 bases from V and 1 base from J, with 15 bases between. Per the germline V gene, CDR1 is LNHDA and CDR2 is SQIVND (reference sequence). The CDR3 is made up of 15 amino acids. The CDR3 DNA sequence: TGTGCCAGTAGCTACGCGGGGAGTTGGAACACTGAAGCTTTCTTT. Its protein product is CASSYAGSWNTEAFF. The variable domain in full, with the rest retrieved from reference TRBV19 and TRBJ1-1, is DGGITQSPKYLFRKEGQNVTLSCEQNLNHDAMYWYRQDPGQGLRLIYYSQIVNDFQKGDIAEGYSVSREKKESFPLTVTSAQKNPTAFYLCASSYAGSWNTEAFFGQGTRLTVV.

The chain couples TRBV7-9 to TRBJ2-2, with D maybe TRBD2 (5 bases). This CDR3 comprises 16 residues. Per germline, CDR1 SEHNR and CDR2 FQNEAQ (reference sequence). The V end lost 11 bases, the J end lost 1 base, and 20 bases lay between the germline ends. The DNA for the CDR3 is TGTGCCTGTATCTTTGGCCGACTACAGAACACCGGGGAGCTGTTTTTT. It translates to CACIFGRLQNTGELFF.

This clone was seen once. The chain links TRBV5-4 to TRBJ1-2, with 7 bases aligning to TRBD1. The trim removed 0 bases at V and 8 bases at J, leaving 4 bases unmatched. Germline assignment: CDR1 SGHNT and CDR2 YYREEE (reference sequence). This CDR3 spans 13 amino acids. The CDR3 nucleotides are TGTGCCAGCAGCTTGGACAGGGGTGGAGGCTACACCTTC. Amino acid sequence: CASSLDRGGGYTF.

V gene TRBV19 combines with J gene TRBJ2-5, with D perhaps TRBD1 (7 bases). V was shortened by 5 bases and J by 5 bases, with 15 bases between the two germline ends. CDR1 LNHDA and CDR2 SQIVND come from the germline V gene (reference sequence). The CDR3 is 14 amino acids. The CDR3 loop reads CASSGQGGGETQYF. Here the CDR3 DNA reads TGTGCCAGTAGTGGTCAGGGGGGAGGTGAGACCCAGTACTTC.

The chain has TRBV6-5 and TRBJ1-1, with D possibly being TRBD1 (6 bases). Germline V gene sequence: CDR1 MNHEY, CDR2 SVGAGI. CDR3 size: 15 residues. Trimming removed 9 bases from V and 4 bases from J, with 21 bases in between. CDR3 loop: CASKAANRVATEAFF. CDR3 in DNA: TGTGCCAGTAAGGCAGCCAACAGGGTGGCCACTGAAGCTTTCTTT.